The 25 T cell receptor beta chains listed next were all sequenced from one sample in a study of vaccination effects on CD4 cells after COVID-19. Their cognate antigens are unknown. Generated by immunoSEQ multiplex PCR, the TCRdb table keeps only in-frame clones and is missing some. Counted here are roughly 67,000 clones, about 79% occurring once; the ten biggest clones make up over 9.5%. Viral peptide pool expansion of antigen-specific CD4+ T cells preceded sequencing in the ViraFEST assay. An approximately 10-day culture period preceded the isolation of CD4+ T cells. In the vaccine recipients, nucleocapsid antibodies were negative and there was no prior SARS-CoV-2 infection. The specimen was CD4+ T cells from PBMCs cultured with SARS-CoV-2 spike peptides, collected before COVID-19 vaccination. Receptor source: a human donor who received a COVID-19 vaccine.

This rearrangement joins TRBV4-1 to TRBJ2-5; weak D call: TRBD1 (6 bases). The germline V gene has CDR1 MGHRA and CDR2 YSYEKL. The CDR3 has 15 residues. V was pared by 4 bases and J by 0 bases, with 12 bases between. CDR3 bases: TGCGCCAGCAGCCTTGCCGGGACAAACCAAGAGACCCAGTACTTC. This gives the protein CASSLAGTNQETQYF.

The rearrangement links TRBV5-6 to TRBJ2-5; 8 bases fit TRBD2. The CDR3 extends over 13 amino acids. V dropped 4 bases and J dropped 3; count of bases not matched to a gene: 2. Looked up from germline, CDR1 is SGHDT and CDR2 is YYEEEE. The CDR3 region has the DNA TGTGCCAGCAGCCCCGGGGGGGAAGAGACCCAGTACTTC. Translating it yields CASSPGGEETQYF.

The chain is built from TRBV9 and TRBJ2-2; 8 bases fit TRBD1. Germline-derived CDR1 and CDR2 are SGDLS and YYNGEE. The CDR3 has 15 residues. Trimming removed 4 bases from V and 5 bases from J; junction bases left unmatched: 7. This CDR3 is CASSPTGERTGELFF. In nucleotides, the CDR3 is TGTGCCAGCAGCCCGACAGGGGAACGGACCGGGGAGCTGTTTTTT.

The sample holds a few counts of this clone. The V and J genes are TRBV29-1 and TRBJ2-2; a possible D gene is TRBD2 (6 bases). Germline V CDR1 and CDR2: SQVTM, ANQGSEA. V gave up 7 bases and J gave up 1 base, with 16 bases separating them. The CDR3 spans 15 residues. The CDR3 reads CSATLANMNTGELFF. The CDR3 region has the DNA TGCAGCGCGACGCTAGCGAACATGAACACCGGGGAGCTGTTTTTT.

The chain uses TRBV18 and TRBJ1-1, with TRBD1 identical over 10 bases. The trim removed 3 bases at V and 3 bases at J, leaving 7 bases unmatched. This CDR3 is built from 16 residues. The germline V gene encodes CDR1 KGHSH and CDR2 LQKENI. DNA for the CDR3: TGTGCCAGCTCACCTCGCGGGACAGGGGTTTACACTGAAGCTTTCTTT. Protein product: CASSPRGTGVYTEAFF. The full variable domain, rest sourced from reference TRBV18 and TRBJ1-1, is NAGVMQNPRHLVRRRGQEARLRCSPMKGHSHVYWYRQLPEEGLKFMVYLQKENIIDESGMPKERFSAEFPKEGPSILRIQQVVRGDSAAYFCASSPRGTGVYTEAFFGQGTRLTVV.

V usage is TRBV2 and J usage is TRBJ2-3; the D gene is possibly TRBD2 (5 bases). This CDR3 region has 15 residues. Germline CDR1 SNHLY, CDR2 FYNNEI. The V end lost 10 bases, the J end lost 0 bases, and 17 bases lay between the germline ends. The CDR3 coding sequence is TGTGCCACCGAGGAGGAGTCAACTAGCACAGATACGCAGTATTTT. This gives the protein CATEEESTSTDTQYF.

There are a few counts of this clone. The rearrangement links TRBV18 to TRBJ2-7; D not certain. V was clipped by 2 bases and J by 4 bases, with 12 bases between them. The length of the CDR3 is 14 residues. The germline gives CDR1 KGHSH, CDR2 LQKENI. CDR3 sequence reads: CASSPNPNSYEQYV. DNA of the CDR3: TGTGCCAGCTCACCAAATCCCAATTCGTACGAGCAGTACGTC.

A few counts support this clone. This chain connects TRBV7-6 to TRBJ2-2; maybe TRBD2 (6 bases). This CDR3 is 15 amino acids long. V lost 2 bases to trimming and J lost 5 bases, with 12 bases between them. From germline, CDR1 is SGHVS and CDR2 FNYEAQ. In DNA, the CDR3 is TGTGCCAGCAGCTTATTTAGGGCGGGGACCGGGGAGCTGTTTTTT. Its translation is CASSLFRAGTGELFF.

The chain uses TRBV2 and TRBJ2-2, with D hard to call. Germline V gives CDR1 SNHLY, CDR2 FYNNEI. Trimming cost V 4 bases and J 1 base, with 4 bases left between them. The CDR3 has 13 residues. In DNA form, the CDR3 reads TGTGCCAGCAGTGGATGGAACACCGGGGAGCTGTTTTTT. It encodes CASSGWNTGELFF.

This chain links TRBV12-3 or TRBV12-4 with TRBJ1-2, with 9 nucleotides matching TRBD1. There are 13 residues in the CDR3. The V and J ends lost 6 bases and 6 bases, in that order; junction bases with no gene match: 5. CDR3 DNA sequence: TGTGCCAGCAGGGGGACAGGGAGGGATGGCTACACCTTC. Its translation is CASRGTGRDGYTF.

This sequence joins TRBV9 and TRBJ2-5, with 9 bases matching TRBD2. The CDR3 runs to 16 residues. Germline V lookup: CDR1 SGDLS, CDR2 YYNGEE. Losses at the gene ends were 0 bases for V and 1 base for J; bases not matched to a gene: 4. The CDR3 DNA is TGTGCCAGCAGCGTAGTCGGTAGCGGGGGCCAAGAGACCCAGTACTTC. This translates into CASSVVGSGGQETQYF.

The CDR3 nucleotides are TGCGCCAGCAGCCAAGCCGGGAGCTCCTATAATTCACCCCTCCACTTT. It codes for CASSQAGSSYNSPLHF. The rearrangement links TRBV4-1 to TRBJ1-6; no clear D. There are 16 residues in the CDR3. V shed 1 base and J shed 0 bases, with 7 bases lying between them. Per the germline V gene, CDR1 is MGHRA and CDR2 is YSYEKL.

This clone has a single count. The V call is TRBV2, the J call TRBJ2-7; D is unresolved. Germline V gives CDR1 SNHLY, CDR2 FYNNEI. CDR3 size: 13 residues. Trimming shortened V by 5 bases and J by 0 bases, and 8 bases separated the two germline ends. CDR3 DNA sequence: TGTGCCAGCAGTAGATACCACTCCTACGAGCAGTACGTC. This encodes CASSRYHSYEQYV.

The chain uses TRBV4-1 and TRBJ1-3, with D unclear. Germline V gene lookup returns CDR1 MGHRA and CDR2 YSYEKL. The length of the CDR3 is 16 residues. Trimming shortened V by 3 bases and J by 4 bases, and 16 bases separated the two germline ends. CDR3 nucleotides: TGCGCCAGCAGCCAGCCTGGGCTCGAGGGAGGAAACACCATATATTTT. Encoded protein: CASSQPGLEGGNTIYF.

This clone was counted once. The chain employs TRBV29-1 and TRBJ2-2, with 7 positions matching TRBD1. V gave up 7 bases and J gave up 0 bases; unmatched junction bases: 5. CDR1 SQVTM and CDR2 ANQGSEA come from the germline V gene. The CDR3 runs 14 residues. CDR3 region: CSAFRGTNTGELFF. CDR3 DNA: TGCAGCGCTTTCAGGGGGACGAACACCGGGGAGCTGTTTTTT.

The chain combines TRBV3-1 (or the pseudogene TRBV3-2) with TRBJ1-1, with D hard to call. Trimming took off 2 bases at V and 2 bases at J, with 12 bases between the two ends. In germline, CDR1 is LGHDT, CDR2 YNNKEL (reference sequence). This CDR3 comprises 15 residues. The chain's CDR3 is CASSQRWTGNTEAFF. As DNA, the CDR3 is TGTGCCAGCAGCCAACGTTGGACGGGAAACACTGAAGCTTTCTTT.

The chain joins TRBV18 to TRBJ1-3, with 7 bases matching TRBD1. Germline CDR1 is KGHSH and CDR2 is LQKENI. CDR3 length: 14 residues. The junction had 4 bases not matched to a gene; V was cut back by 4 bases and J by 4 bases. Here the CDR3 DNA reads TGTGCCAGCTCACAGGGGGCGGACGGAAACACCATATATTTT. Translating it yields CASSQGADGNTIYF. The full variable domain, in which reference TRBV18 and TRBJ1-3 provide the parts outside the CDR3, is NAGVMQNPRHLVRRRGQEARLRCSPMKGHSHVYWYRQLPEEGLKFMVYLQKENIIDESGMPKERFSAEFPKEGPSILRIQQVVRGDSAAYFCASSQGADGNTIYFGEGSWLTVV.

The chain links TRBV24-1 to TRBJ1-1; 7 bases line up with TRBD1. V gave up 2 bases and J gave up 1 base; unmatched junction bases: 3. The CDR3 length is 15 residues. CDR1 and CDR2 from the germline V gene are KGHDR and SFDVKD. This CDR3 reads CATSDSRQGNTEAFF. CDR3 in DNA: TGTGCCACCAGTGATTCACGACAGGGGAACACTGAAGCTTTCTTT.

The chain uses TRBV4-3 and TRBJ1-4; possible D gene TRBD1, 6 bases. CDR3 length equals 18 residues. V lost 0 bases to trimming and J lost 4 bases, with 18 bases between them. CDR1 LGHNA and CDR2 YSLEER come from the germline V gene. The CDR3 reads CASSQEPPRQAVNEKLFF. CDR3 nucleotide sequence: TGCGCCAGCAGCCAAGAACCCCCCCGACAGGCCGTTAATGAAAAACTGTTTTTT.

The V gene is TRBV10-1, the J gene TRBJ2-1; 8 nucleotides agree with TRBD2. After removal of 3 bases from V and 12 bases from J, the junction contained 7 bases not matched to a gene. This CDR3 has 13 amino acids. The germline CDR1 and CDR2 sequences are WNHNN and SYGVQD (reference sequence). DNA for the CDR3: TGCGCCAGCAGTGACCCGGGGACTAGTGGGCAGTTCTTC. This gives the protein CASSDPGTSGQFF.

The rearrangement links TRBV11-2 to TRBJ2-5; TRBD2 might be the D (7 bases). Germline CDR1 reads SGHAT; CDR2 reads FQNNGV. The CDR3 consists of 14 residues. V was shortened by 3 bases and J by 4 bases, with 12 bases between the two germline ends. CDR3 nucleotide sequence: TGTGCCAGCAGCTTTTCGGGGGGCCCAGAGACCCAGTACTTC. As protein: CASSFSGGPETQYF. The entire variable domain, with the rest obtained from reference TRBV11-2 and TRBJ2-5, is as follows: EAGVAQSPRYKIIEKRQSVAFWCNPISGHATLYWYQQILGQGPKLLIQFQNNGVVDDSQLPKDRFSAERLKGVDSTLKIQPAKLEDSAVYLCASSFSGGPETQYFGPGTRLLVL.

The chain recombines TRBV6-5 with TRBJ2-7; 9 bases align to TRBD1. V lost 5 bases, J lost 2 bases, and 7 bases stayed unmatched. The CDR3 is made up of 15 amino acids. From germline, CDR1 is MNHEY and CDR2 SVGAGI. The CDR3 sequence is CASSLDRGPTYEQYV. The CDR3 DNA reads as TGTGCCAGCAGTCTGGACAGGGGCCCCACCTACGAGCAGTACGTC.

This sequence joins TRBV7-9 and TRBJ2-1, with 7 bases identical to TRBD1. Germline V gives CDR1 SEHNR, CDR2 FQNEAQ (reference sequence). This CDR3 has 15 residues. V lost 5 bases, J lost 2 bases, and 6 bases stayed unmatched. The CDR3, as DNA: TGTGCCAGCAGCCGTACAGGGGCCGCCTACAATGAGCAGTTCTTC. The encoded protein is CASSRTGAAYNEQFF.

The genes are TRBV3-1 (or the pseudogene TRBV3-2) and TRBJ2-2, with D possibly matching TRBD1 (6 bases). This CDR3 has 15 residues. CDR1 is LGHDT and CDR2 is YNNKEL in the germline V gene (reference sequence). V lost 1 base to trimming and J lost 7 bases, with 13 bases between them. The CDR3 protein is CASSQAAGVSGELFF. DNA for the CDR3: TGTGCCAGCAGCCAAGCCGCAGGGGTCAGCGGGGAGCTGTTTTTT.

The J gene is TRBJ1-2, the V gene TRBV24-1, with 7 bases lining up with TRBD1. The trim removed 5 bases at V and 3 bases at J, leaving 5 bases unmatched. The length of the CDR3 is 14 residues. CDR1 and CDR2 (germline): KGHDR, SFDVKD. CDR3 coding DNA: TGTGCCACCAGTGCTCCTACAGGGGACTATGGCTACACCTTC. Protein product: CATSAPTGDYGYTF.